The source of this TCR beta chain is a study of cytomegalovirus exposure and HLA in healthy donors. The PCR had 60 Vbeta and 13 Jbeta primers. Produced via immunoSEQ multiplex PCR; TCRdb's table is partial and in-frame only. Of 100,000 or so clones listed, under 80% were seen once; the top ten hold about 4%. The CDR3 extends over 17 amino acids. V lost 2 bases to trimming and J lost 5 bases; unmatched junction nucleotides: 10. The V gene's germline CDR1 is LGHNA and CDR2 YNFKEQ. General study points: The study designated 150 or so TCR beta chains cytomegalovirus-associated. Association of a missense DCLRE1C variant with TCR beta V- and J-gene trimming was reported in a later analysis.

As concerns this clone: No antigen is known for it.

The sequenced material came from PBMCs. This chain uses TRBV4-2 with TRBJ2-7; 12 nucleotides line up with TRBD2. The source of this sequence is a woman aged 45-65 years in good health and CMV-seropositive. CDR3 in DNA: TGTGCCAGCAGCCAAAGGTCAACTAGCGGGGGGAACCACGAGCAGTACTTC. Translation: CASSQRSTSGGNHEQYF.